One TCR beta chain is described in this entry. CDR1 and CDR2 from the germline V gene are SGHDT and YYEEEE. CDR3 size: 14 residues. The ends were cut back, 2 bases at V and 0 bases at J, with 6 bases in the middle. The data are from a study of technical replicates of blood from a handful of donors. Clones were read by immunoSEQ multiplex PCR, and TCRdb kept only the in-frame ones, dropping some. The sample includes more than 75,000 clones, roughly 95% seen only once; the top ten take 0.36%. This clonotype originated in a human donor in good health. The chain recombines TRBV5-6 with TRBJ1-3, with unresolved D. The sample taken for sequencing was T cells isolated from PBMCs. CDR3 amino acids: CASSFWSSGNTIYF. The DNA of the CDR3 is TGTGCCAGCAGCTTTTGGAGCTCTGGAAACACCATATATTTT.